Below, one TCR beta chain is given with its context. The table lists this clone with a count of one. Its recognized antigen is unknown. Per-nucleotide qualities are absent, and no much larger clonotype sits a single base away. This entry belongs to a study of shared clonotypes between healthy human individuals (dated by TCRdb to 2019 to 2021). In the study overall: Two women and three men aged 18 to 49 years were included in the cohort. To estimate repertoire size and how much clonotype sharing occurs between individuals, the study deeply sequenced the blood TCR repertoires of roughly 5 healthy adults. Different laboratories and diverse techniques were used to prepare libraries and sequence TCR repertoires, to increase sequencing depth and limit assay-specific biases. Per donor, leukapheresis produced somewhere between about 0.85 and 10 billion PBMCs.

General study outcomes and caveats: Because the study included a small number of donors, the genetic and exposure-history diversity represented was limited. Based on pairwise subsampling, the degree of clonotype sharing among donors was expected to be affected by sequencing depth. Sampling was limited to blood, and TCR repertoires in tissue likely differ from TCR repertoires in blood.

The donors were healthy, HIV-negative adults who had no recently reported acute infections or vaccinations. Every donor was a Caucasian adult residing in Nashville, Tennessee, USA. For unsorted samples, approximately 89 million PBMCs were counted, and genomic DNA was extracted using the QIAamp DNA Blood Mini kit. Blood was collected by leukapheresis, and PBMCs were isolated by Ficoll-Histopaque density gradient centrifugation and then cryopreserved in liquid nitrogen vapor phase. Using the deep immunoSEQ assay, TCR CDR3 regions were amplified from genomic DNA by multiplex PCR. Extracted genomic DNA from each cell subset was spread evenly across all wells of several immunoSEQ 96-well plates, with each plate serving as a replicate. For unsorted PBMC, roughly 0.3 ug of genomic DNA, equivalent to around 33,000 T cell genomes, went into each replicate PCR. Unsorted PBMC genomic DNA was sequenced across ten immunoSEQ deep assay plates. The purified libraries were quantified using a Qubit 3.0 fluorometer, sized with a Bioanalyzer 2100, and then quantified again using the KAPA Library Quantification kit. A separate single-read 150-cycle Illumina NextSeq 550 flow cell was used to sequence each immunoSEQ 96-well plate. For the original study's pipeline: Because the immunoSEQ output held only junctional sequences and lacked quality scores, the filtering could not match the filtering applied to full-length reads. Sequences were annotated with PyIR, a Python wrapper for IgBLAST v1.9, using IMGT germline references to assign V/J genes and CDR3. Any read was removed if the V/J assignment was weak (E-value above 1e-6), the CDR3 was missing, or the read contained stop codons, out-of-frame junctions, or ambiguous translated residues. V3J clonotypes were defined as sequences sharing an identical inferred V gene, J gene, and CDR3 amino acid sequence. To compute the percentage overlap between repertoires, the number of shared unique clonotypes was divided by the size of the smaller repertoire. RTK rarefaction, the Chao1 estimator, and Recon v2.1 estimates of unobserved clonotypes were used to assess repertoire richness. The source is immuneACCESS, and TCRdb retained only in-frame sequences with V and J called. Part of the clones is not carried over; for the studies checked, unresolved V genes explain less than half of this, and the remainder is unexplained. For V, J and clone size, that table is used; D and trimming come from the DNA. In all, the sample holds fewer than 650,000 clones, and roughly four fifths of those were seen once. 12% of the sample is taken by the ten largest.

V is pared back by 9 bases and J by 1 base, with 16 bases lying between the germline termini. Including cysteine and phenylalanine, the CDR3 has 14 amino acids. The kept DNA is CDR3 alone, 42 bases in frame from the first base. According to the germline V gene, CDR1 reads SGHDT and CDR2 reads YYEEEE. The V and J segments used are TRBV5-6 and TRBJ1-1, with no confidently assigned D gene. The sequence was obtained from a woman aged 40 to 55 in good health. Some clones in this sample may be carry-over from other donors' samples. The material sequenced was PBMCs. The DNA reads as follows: TGTGCCACCCCCCCCGGGCGCAAGAACACTGAAGCTTTCTTT. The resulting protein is CATPPGRKNTEAFF.